This is a list of T cell receptor beta chains from one sample in a study of T cell responses to AZD1222 COVID-19 vaccine. This table comes from immunoSEQ multiplex PCR, and its TCRdb copy is limited to in-frame clones, with some not included. The sample consists of 140,000 or so clones, 88% of them appearing once. The source was peripheral blood, collected on day 0 of AZD1222 vaccination. The receptors shown here come from an adult in good health. Both conserved end residues are part of each CDR3. D genes are given only for firm matches. Clone size, where shown, is once, few, many, or a class for clones that have expanded.

size,D,J,V,DNA,CDR3
NA,NA,TRBJ2-7,TRBV11-2,TGTGCCAGCAGCTTAGCTGGTGGGTATTTCAACGAGCAGTACTTC,CASSLAGGYFNEQYF
NA,TRBD1,TRBJ2-7,TRBV4-3,TGCGCCAGCAGCCGCGAACTGACAGGGGGCCTGTACTACGAGCAGTACTTC,CASSRELTGGLYYEQYF
NA,TRBD1,TRBJ2-5,TRBV9,TGTGCCAGCAGCGGGGGACAGGGTGGAGAGACCCAGTACTTC,CASSGGQGGETQYF
NA,NA,TRBJ2-1,TRBV4-2,TGTGCCAGCAGCCAACCAGGAGGAGGGTACAATGAGCAGTTCTTC,CASSQPGGGYNEQFF
NA,TRBD1,TRBJ2-7,TRBV5-1,TGCGCCAGCAGCTTCGGGACAGGGGAGGCCTACGAGCAGTACTTC,CASSFGTGEAYEQYF
NA,NA,TRBJ2-7,TRBV28,TGTGCCAGCAGTCCATCAACGGGCCCTCGATTCTACGAGCAGTACTTC,CASSPSTGPRFYEQYF
NA,NA,TRBJ1-2,TRBV19,TGTGCCAGTAGTGCGGTCCCAACGGCTGGCGGCTACACCTTC,CASSAVPTAGGYTF
NA,TRBD1,TRBJ1-1,TRBV19,TGTGCCAGTAGGCCGGGACAGGGGAGAGCTTTCTTT,CASRPGQGRAFF
NA,TRBD1,TRBJ1-1,TRBV7-3,TGTGCCAGCAGCAGACAGGGGGGGACTGAAGCTTTCTTT,CASSRQGGTEAFF
NA,NA,TRBJ1-5,TRBV3-1/TRBV3-2,TGTGCCAGCAGCCAGACAGACAATCAGCCCCAGCATTTT,CASSQTDNQPQHF
NA,NA,TRBJ1-2,TRBV7-2,TGTGCCAGCAGTCCGCGGAGCGGCTATGGCTACACCTTC,CASSPRSGYGYTF
NA,NA,TRBJ1-4,TRBV11-2,TGTGCCAGCAGCACCGTGACAGGAGGTGGTGAAAAACTGTTTTTT,CASSTVTGGGEKLFF
NA,NA,TRBJ2-7,TRBV20-1,TGCAGTGCTAGTTCTTCCCTCTCCTACGAGCAGTACTTC,CSASSSLSYEQYF
NA,NA,TRBJ1-2,TRBV9,TGTGCCAGCAGCGTAGACGGGAGGCCCCCAGGCCATGGCTACACCTTC,CASSVDGRPPGHGYTF
NA,NA,TRBJ1-3,TRBV3-1/TRBV3-2,TGTGCCAGCAGCCTGGGCAGGGGAAGAAACACCATATATTTT,CASSLGRGRNTIYF
NA,TRBD2,TRBJ2-2,TRBV5-1,TGCGCCAGCAGCACCTCCAGACTAGCGGCCGGGGAGCTGTTTTTT,CASSTSRLAAGELFF
NA,TRBD2,TRBJ2-7,TRBV18,TGTGCCAGCTCACCACCGGGACTAGCGGGACAAAAAGCCTACGAGCAGTACTTC,CASSPPGLAGQKAYEQYF
NA,NA,TRBJ2-3,TRBV10-3,TGTGCCATCAGTGAGTCGAAAACCGATACGCAGTATTTT,CAISESKTDTQYF
NA,NA,TRBJ1-3,TRBV7-2,TGTGCCAGCAGCCCAGGGCTCCACTCTGGAAACACCATATATTTT,CASSPGLHSGNTIYF
NA,NA,TRBJ1-1,TRBV6-5,TGTGCCAGCAGTTACGGCGGCCGGAACACTGAAGCTTTCTTT,CASSYGGRNTEAFF
NA,TRBD2,TRBJ2-7,TRBV7-2,TGTGCCAGCAGCTATGGACTAGCGGGAGGGCGCGAGCAGTACTTC,CASSYGLAGGREQYF
NA,TRBD2,TRBJ2-7,TRBV20-1,TGCAGTGCTAGTAGCGGGAGTAGCAACGAGCAGTACTTC,CSASSGSSNEQYF
NA,NA,TRBJ2-1,TRBV27,TGTGCCAGCAGTTTATATCGCGGGATAGTTTACAATGAGCAGTTCTTC,CASSLYRGIVYNEQFF
NA,NA,TRBJ2-3,TRBV12-3/TRBV12-4,TGTGCCAGCAGTCTAGTAGGGGCAGATACGCAGTATTTT,CASSLVGADTQYF
NA,NA,TRBJ1-6,TRBV18,TGTGCCAGCTCCCCCCGCGGGACGGCGTTTGGTTCACCCCTCCACTTT,CASSPRGTAFGSPLHF
once,NA,TRBJ2-7,TRBV4-1,TGCGCCAGCAGCCCCGTAGTGGCGGTGTCCTGGGAGCAGTACTTC,CASSPVVAVSWEQYF
NA,TRBD1,TRBJ1-1,TRBV11-3,TGTGCCAGCAGCCCTGGGGGGACAGGGTCCACTGAAGCTTTCTTT,CASSPGGTGSTEAFF
NA,NA,TRBJ2-4,TRBV3-1/TRBV3-2,TGTGCCAGCAGCCCAGCCAGAGCCTCGGGTGGTCAGTACTTC,CASSPARASGGQYF
NA,NA,TRBJ1-3,TRBV18,TGTGCCAGCTCACCACCCCGGACAGGAAACACCATATATTTT,CASSPPRTGNTIYF
NA,NA,TRBJ2-1,TRBV7-3,TGTGCCAGCAGCTTTGGGGGTCCCTCCTACAATGAGCAGTTCTTC,CASSFGGPSYNEQFF
NA,TRBD1,TRBJ2-7,TRBV18,TGTGCCAGCTCACTCGGGACAGGTATCTCCTACGAGCAGTACTTC,CASSLGTGISYEQYF
NA,NA,TRBJ1-1,TRBV7-3,TGTGCCAGCAGCTTAAACTCAGTTGCCGGGGAAGCTTTCTTT,CASSLNSVAGEAFF
NA,NA,TRBJ1-1,TRBV7-8,TGTGCCAGCAGCCCCCACGCCGTCACTGAAGCTTTCTTT,CASSPHAVTEAFF
NA,NA,TRBJ2-7,TRBV28,TGTGCCAGCAGTTCGGTCTACGAGCAGTACTTC,CASSSVYEQYF
NA,TRBD2,TRBJ2-2,TRBV11-2,TGTGCCAGCAGCTTAGGGACTAGCGGGAGTCGGGCCACCGGGGAGCTGTTTTTT,CASSLGTSGSRATGELFF
once,NA,TRBJ1-4,TRBV30,TGTGCCTGGAGTGTACAAGGGGGAGCTAATGAAAAACTGTTTTTT,CAWSVQGGANEKLFF
NA,NA,TRBJ2-2,TRBV24-1,TGTGCCACCAGTGAGAGCCGGGACGGGAACACCGGGGAGCTGTTTTTT,CATSESRDGNTGELFF
NA,NA,TRBJ1-4,TRBV15,TGTGCCACCAGCAGAGCCGGCGGGATTAATGAAAAACTGTTTTTT,CATSRAGGINEKLFF
NA,NA,TRBJ1-6,TRBV19,TGTGCCAGTAGAGACCCGGGACTAGGGAGGAATTCACCCCTCCACTTT,CASRDPGLGRNSPLHF
NA,NA,TRBJ2-6,TRBV4-1,TGCGCCAGCAGCCAAGATCAGGGCCCTGGGGCCAACGTCCTGACTTTC,CASSQDQGPGANVLTF
NA,TRBD2,TRBJ2-7,TRBV19,TGTGCCAGTAGTGTGGCTAGCGGGACATACGAGCAGTACTTC,CASSVASGTYEQYF
NA,NA,TRBJ1-5,TRBV5-1,TGCGCCAGCAGCTTGGAGGGGGGCCATCAGCCCCAGCATTTT,CASSLEGGHQPQHF
once,TRBD2,TRBJ2-5,TRBV27,TGTGCCAGCAGGGGACTAGCGGTCGGAGAGACCCAGTACTTC,CASRGLAVGETQYF